This TCR beta chain was sequenced for a study of early T cells in non-severe SARS-CoV-2 infection. This clonotype was detected ten times or more. The V gene lost 6 bases and the J gene lost 2 bases, with 1 base spanning the gap. CDR1 is MNHGY and CDR2 is SVAAGI in the germline V gene. The CDR3 has 11 residues. Attachment of unique molecular identifiers was made to individual cDNA molecules. TCRdb redid the calling of the 5' RACE reads with MiXCR, one entry per CDR3 protein. The repertoire includes tens of thousands of distinct CDR3 sequences, roughly 6% of them detected once, and roughly 6% sits in the top ten.

The sample was whole blood. The source of this sequence is an adult who was a healthcare worker with PCR-confirmed SARS-CoV-2 infection or an uninfected control (not recorded which). This chain connects TRBV6-9 to TRBJ2-2; no clear D. The CDR3 bases are TGTGCCAGCAGAAACACCGGGGAGCTGTTTTTT. Protein: CASRNTGELFF.